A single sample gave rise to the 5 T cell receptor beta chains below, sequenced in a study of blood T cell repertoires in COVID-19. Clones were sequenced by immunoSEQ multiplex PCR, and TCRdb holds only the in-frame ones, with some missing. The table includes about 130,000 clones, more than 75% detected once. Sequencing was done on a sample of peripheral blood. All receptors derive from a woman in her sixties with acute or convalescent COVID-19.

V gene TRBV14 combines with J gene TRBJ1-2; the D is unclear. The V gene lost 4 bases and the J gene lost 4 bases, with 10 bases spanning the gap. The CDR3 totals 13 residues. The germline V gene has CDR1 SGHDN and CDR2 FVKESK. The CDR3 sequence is CASSPQVGYGYTF. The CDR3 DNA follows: TGTGCCAGCAGCCCCCAGGTTGGCTATGGCTACACCTTC.

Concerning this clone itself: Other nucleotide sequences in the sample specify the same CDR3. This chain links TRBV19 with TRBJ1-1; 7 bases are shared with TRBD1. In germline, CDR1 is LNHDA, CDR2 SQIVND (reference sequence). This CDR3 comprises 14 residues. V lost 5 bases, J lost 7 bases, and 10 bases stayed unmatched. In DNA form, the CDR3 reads TGTGCCAGTAGTGCCCGACAGGGTTTGGGTGAAGCTTTCTTT. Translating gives CASSARQGLGEAFF.

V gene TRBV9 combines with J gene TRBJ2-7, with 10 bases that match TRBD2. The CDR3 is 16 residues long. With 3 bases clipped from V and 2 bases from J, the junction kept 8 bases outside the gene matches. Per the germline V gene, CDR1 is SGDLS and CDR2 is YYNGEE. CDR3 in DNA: TGTGCCAGCAGCGAGACAGCGGGAGGGCCTCCCTACGAGCAGTACTTC. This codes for CASSETAGGPPYEQYF. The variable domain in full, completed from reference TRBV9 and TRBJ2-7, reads DSGVTQTPKHLITATGQRVTLRCSPRSGDLSVYWYQQSLDQGLQFLIQYYNGEERAKGNILERFSAQQFPDLHSELNLSSLELGDSALYFCASSETAGGPPYEQYFGPGTRLTVT.

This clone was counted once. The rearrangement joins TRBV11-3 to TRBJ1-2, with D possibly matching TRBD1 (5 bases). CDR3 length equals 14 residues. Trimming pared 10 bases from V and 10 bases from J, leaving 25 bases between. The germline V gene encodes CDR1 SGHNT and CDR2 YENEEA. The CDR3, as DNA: TGTGCCATTAGGGGTTCGGACATCCCGACTGACTACACCTTC. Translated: CAIRGSDIPTDYTF.

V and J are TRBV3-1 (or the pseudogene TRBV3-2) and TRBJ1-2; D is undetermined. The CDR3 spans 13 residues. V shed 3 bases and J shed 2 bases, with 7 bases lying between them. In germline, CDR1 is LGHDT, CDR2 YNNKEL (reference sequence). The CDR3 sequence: CASSQRRNYGYTF. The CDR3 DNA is TGTGCCAGCAGCCAGCGGCGAAACTATGGCTACACCTTC.